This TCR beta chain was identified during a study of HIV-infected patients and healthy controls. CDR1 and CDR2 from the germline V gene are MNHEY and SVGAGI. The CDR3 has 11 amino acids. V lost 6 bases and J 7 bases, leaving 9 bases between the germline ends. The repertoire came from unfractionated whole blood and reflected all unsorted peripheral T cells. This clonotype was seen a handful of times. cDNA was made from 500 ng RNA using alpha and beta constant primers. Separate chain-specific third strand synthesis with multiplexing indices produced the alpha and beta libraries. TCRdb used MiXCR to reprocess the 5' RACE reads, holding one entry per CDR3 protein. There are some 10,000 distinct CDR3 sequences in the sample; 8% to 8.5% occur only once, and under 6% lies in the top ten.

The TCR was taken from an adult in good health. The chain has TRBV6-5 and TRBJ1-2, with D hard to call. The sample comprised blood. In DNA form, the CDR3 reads TGTGCCAGCAGAGATTATGTTGGCTACACCTTC. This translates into CASRDYVGYTF.